This TCR beta chain came from a study of breast tumors, draining lymph nodes, adjacent tissues. Many counts were recorded for this clonotype. TCRdb re-analysed the multiplex PCR reads in MiXCR, keeping a single row per CDR3 protein. The profile shows 190,000 or so distinct CDR3 sequences, 25% to 40% of them singletons. Samples came from axillary lymph nodes draining the breast cancer. The V end was cut by 4 bases, the J end by 3 bases, with 15 bases between. Looked up from germline, CDR1 is SEHNR and CDR2 is FQNEAQ (reference sequence). This CDR3 region has 15 residues. The receptor comes from a female donor with breast cancer. Some clones in this sample may be carry-over from other donors' samples. The chain uses TRBV7-9 and TRBJ1-2; perhaps TRBD1 as D (5 bases). The sample was axillary lymph node tissue. CDR3 protein: CASSSSGDAHYGYTF. The DNA for the CDR3 is TGTGCCAGCAGCTCCAGCGGGGACGCTCACTATGGCTACACCTTC.